These 8 T cell receptor beta chains were all obtained from the same sample, sequenced in a study of blood T cell repertoires in COVID-19. The repertoire was sequenced with immunoSEQ multiplex PCR; TCRdb's copy has only in-frame clones and lacks some. The sample lists around 80,000 clones; about 83% were seen once. The sequenced material came from peripheral blood. The receptors come from a woman aged 80 or over with acute or convalescent COVID-19.

The chain uses TRBV6-5 and TRBJ2-1, with no clear D. Trimming shortened V by 6 bases and J by 6 bases, and 6 bases separated the two germline ends. The CDR3 consists of 11 residues. Germline V CDR1 and CDR2: MNHEY, SVGAGI. CDR3 nucleotide sequence: TGTGCCAGCAGACAGCTCAATGAGCAGTTCTTC. It yields the protein CASRQLNEQFF.

The gene calls are TRBV28 and TRBJ2-1, with 9 bases lining up with TRBD2. J was trimmed by 4 bases and V by 2 bases; bases with no gene match: 3. The CDR3 runs to 15 residues. The germline gives CDR1 MDHEN, CDR2 SYDVKM. Written as DNA, the CDR3 is TGTGCCAGCAGTTTAGTTAGCGGGAGTTACAATGAGCAGTTCTTC. It is translated as CASSLVSGSYNEQFF.

The rearrangement links TRBV6-4 to TRBJ2-2; TRBD2 matches 8 bases. CDR3 size: 14 residues. The junction had 2 bases not matched to a gene; V was cut back by 5 bases and J by 3 bases. The germline V gene has CDR1 MRHNA and CDR2 SNTAGT. CDR3 loop: CASSPGGDTGELFF. The CDR3 region has the DNA TGTGCCAGCAGTCCGGGAGGGGACACCGGGGAGCTGTTTTTT.

The V call is TRBV4-3, the J call TRBJ2-5; D call uncertain. CDR1 is LGHNA and CDR2 is YSLEER in the germline V gene. The CDR3 length is 15 residues. V lost 0 bases and J lost 2, with 10 bases in between. The CDR3 nucleotides are TGCGCCAGCAGCCAAGATGCCTGGGCGCAAGAGACCCAGTACTTC. Encoded protein: CASSQDAWAQETQYF.

The chain is built from TRBV18 and TRBJ2-5; D remains unclear. Germline V lookup: CDR1 KGHSH, CDR2 LQKENI. This CDR3 spans 14 amino acids. V shed 5 bases and J shed 2 bases, with 12 bases lying between them. The CDR3 sequence is CASSKQNSQETQYF. Here the CDR3 DNA reads TGTGCCAGCTCAAAGCAAAACAGTCAAGAGACCCAGTACTTC.

The J gene is TRBJ2-3, the V gene TRBV7-8; no clear D gene. The CDR3 length is 13 residues. From germline, CDR1 is SGHVS and CDR2 FQNEAQ. Deletions cut 3 bases from V and 0 bases from J, with 4 bases between. CDR3 sequence: CASSFVSTDTQYF. For the CDR3, the DNA is TGTGCCAGCAGCTTCGTTAGCACAGATACGCAGTATTTT.

The chain is built from TRBV18 and TRBJ2-5; unclear D gene. This CDR3 is built from 19 residues. Deletions cut 4 bases from V and 5 bases from J, with 29 bases between. The germline V gene encodes CDR1 KGHSH and CDR2 LQKENI. CDR3: CASSRVRLNLAATKETQYF. CDR3 DNA: TGTGCCAGCTCACGAGTCAGGCTCAATTTGGCCGCGACGAAGGAGACCCAGTACTTC. Complete variable domain (other parts from reference TRBV18 and TRBJ2-5): NAGVMQNPRHLVRRRGQEARLRCSPMKGHSHVYWYRQLPEEGLKFMVYLQKENIIDESGMPKERFSAEFPKEGPSILRIQQVVRGDSAAYFCASSRVRLNLAATKETQYFGPGTRLLVL.

This clone was recorded a few times. The chain carries TRBV5-1 and TRBJ1-1, with D possibly matching TRBD1 (6 bases). The CDR3 is made up of 12 amino acids. Germline assignment: CDR1 SGHRS and CDR2 YFSETQ. V was pared by 2 bases and J by 5 bases, with 7 bases between. The CDR3 DNA reads as TGCGCCAGCAGCTTACAGGGAACTGAAGCTTTCTTT. Encoded protein: CASSLQGTEAFF.